Presented here are 32 T cell receptor beta chains from one specimen sequenced in a study of OX40 agonist ivuxolimab in advanced cancers. Clones were read by immunoSEQ multiplex PCR, and TCRdb kept only the in-frame ones, dropping some. The table includes 55,000 to 70,000 clones, about 80% detected once. The source material was CD4+ or CD8+ T cells sorted from blood, sampled in a trial of the OX40 agonist ivuxolimab. The receptors were gathered from an adult with an advanced solid tumor such as melanoma, head and neck, liver or kidney cancer.

The chain couples TRBV10-2 to TRBJ1-1; no clear D gene. V lost 6 bases and J lost 0, with 8 bases in between. Germline-derived CDR1 and CDR2 are WSHSY and SAAADI. This CDR3 is 13 amino acids long. In nucleotides, the CDR3 is TGCGCCAGCAGAGATCGAGTGAACACTGAAGCTTTCTTT. Protein: CASRDRVNTEAFF.

The chain is built from TRBV6-5 and TRBJ1-6; D ambiguous. The CDR3 totals 14 residues. V was pared by 2 bases and J by 13 bases, with 15 bases between. Germline V gene data show CDR1 as MNHEY and CDR2 as SVGAGI. In DNA form, the CDR3 reads TGTGCCAGCAGTTACCTGTTAGAGGGATCGCCCCTCCACTTT. Its translation: CASSYLLEGSPLHF.

The V and J genes are TRBV7-9 and TRBJ1-1; 10 positions agree with TRBD1. This CDR3 is 16 amino acids long. V lost 5 bases and J lost 4; bases outside the gene matches: 10. The germline V gene has CDR1 SEHNR and CDR2 FQNEAQ (reference sequence). The CDR3 loop is CASSPQLRTGGTEAFF. Written as DNA, the CDR3 is TGTGCCAGCAGCCCCCAGCTCCGGACAGGGGGCACTGAAGCTTTCTTT. Based on the CDR3 plus reference TRBV7-9 and TRBJ1-1, the full variable domain is DTGVSQNPRHKITKRGQNVTFRCDPISEHNRLYWYRQTLGQGPEFLTYFQNEAQLEKSRLLSDRFSAERPKGSFSTLEIQRTEQGDSAMYLCASSPQLRTGGTEAFFGQGTRLTVV.

V gene TRBV6-5 combines with J gene TRBJ1-2; no definite D call. Trimming removed 7 bases from V and 1 base from J, with 10 bases in between. CDR1 is MNHEY, CDR2 SVGAGI, per germline. This CDR3 is built from 13 residues. The CDR3 DNA is TGTGCCAGCACGGTGGGAAGTAACTATGGCTACACCTTC. Protein product: CASTVGSNYGYTF.

The chain uses TRBV25-1 and TRBJ1-1, with D possibly matching TRBD1 (6 bases). Germline V CDR1 and CDR2: MGHDK, SYGVNS. The V gene lost 3 bases and the J gene lost 3 bases, with 14 bases spanning the gap. CDR3 length equals 15 residues. Here the CDR3 reads CASSDLTGADTEAFF. CDR3 bases: TGTGCCAGCAGTGACCTGACAGGCGCTGACACTGAAGCTTTCTTT.

CDR3 nucleotides: TGCAGCGGACAAAACACTGAAGCTTTCTTT. Its protein product is CSGQNTEAFF. The rearrangement uses TRBV29-1 and TRBJ1-1; D ambiguous. V was pared by 7 bases and J by 2 bases, with 5 bases between. Germline V lookup: CDR1 SQVTM, CDR2 ANQGSEA. This CDR3 is built from 10 residues.

This clone turned up a few times. V is TRBV4-1 and J is TRBJ2-2; TRBD2 is a possible D gene (6 bases). There are 17 residues in the CDR3. Germline V gene sequence: CDR1 MGHRA, CDR2 YSYEKL. The V and J ends lost 1 base and 6 bases respectively, with 18 bases between them. The CDR3 is CASSQGRFGREAGELFF. In DNA form, the CDR3 reads TGCGCCAGCAGCCAAGGGCGGTTCGGAAGGGAGGCCGGGGAGCTGTTTTTT.

V usage is TRBV4-1 and J usage is TRBJ1-4, with 8 bases aligning to TRBD1. The V gene's germline CDR1 is MGHRA and CDR2 YSYEKL. The trim removed 7 bases at V and 1 base at J, leaving 5 bases unmatched. The CDR3 is made up of 15 amino acids. This CDR3 reads CASKRTGITNEKLFF. CDR3 DNA sequence: TGCGCCAGCAAGAGGACAGGGATAACTAATGAAAAACTGTTTTTT.

V usage is TRBV11-2 and J usage is TRBJ2-3, with TRBD1 matching 8 bases. The CDR3 consists of 16 residues. Germline trimming cut 5 bases from V and 0 bases from J; bases unmatched to any gene: 7. The germline gives CDR1 SGHAT, CDR2 FQNNGV. The CDR3 DNA reads TGTGCCAGCAGCGTTCAGGGGGCTAAGAGCACAGATACGCAGTATTTT. It yields the protein CASSVQGAKSTDTQYF.

The J gene is TRBJ2-3, the V gene TRBV6-1; 8 nucleotides match TRBD2. Germline-derived CDR1 and CDR2 are MNHNS and SASEGT. This CDR3 contains 13 residues. Trimming cost V 7 bases and J 14 bases; bases outside gene matches: 14. The CDR3 DNA reads as TGTGCCAGCACCCCCAATCGGGGGGGTGGTTCGTATTTT. It specifies CASTPNRGGGSYF.

This chain connects TRBV7-2 to TRBJ2-3; D unclear. The CDR3 totals 12 residues. Germline V gene data show CDR1 as SGHTA and CDR2 as FQGNSA. Trimming removed 1 base at V and 12 bases at J, with 11 bases between. The CDR3 sequence: CASSLDGLEQYF. DNA of the CDR3: TGTGCCAGCAGCTTAGATGGCTTAGAACAGTATTTT.

The table lists this clone with a few counts. The gene calls are TRBV13 and TRBJ2-7; TRBD1 matches 7 bases. The CDR3 covers 18 residues. V shed 4 bases and J 0 bases; nucleotides not matched to a gene: 15. Germline CDR1 PRHDT, CDR2 FYEKMQ (reference sequence). The DNA for the CDR3 is TGTGCCAGCAGCTCATACGCAGCCGGGACAGTGGGCTCCTACGAGCAGTACTTC. Translation gives CASSSYAAGTVGSYEQYF.

The chain uses TRBV6-6 and TRBJ2-2; no clear D gene. The germline CDR1 and CDR2 sequences are MNHNY and SVGAGI (reference sequence). CDR3 length: 14 residues. The V gene lost 0 bases and the J gene lost 3 bases, with 5 bases spanning the gap. CDR3 region: CASSYSLYTGELFF. CDR3 DNA sequence: TGTGCCAGCAGTTACTCCTTATACACCGGGGAGCTGTTTTTT.

J is TRBJ1-5 and V is TRBV19; 9 nucleotides match TRBD1. CDR3 length: 15 residues. The V and J ends lost 8 bases and 0 bases, in that order; junction bases with no gene match: 5. Germline V CDR1 and CDR2: LNHDA, SQIVND (reference sequence). CDR3: CASFDRGDSNQPQHF. CDR3 DNA: TGTGCCAGTTTCGACAGGGGGGATAGCAATCAGCCCCAGCATTTT.

By sample fraction, this clone is medium-sized. The rearrangement uses TRBV19 and TRBJ2-2; D call uncertain. V was cut by 5 bases and J by 1 base, with 5 bases left in between. The germline gives CDR1 LNHDA, CDR2 SQIVND (reference sequence). There are 13 residues in the CDR3. CDR3 sequence: CASSVRNTGELFF. Here the CDR3 DNA reads TGTGCCAGTAGTGTCAGGAACACCGGGGAGCTGTTTTTT.

The rearrangement links TRBV4-1 to TRBJ2-7, with TRBD2 matching over 14 bases. The germline gives CDR1 MGHRA, CDR2 YSYEKL. The CDR3 loop spans 18 amino acids. After removal of 3 bases from V and 3 bases from J, the junction contained 10 bases not matched to a gene. CDR3 residues: CASSHPPGLAGDRYEQYF. In nucleotides, the CDR3 is TGCGCCAGCAGCCACCCCCCGGGACTAGCGGGGGACCGCTACGAGCAGTACTTC.

This chain connects TRBV30 to TRBJ1-3; D not certain. Trimming left V 8 bases short and J 0 bases short, with 14 bases between. Germline assignment: CDR1 GTSNPN and CDR2 SVGIG (reference sequence). The CDR3 covers 14 residues. The CDR3 protein is CAIDFQSSGNTIYF. In DNA form, the CDR3 reads TGTGCCATCGACTTTCAGAGCTCTGGAAACACCATATATTTT.

The chain links TRBV9 to TRBJ2-7, with 10 nucleotides matching TRBD1. CDR1 is SGDLS and CDR2 is YYNGEE in the germline V gene. Losses at the gene ends were 4 bases for V and 3 bases for J; bases not matched to a gene: 7. This CDR3 spans 15 amino acids. Here the CDR3 reads CASSLRDRGGYEQYF. CDR3 bases: TGTGCCAGCAGCCTCAGGGACAGGGGAGGCTACGAGCAGTACTTC.

This clone has a count of ten or more. The chain has TRBV14 and TRBJ2-7; 7 positions match TRBD1. There are 19 residues in the CDR3. V trimming: 3 bases; J trimming: 0 bases; junction bases outside the gene matches: 17. From germline, CDR1 is SGHDN and CDR2 FVKESK. The CDR3 DNA is TGTGCCAGCAGCCAGCTAACCGGTACCGGGACAGATAGCTCCTACGAGCAGTACTTC. Protein: CASSQLTGTGTDSSYEQYF.

V usage is TRBV6-5 and J usage is TRBJ2-7; D may match TRBD1 or TRBD2 (5 bases each). Germline-derived CDR1 and CDR2 are MNHEY and SVGAGI. The CDR3 has 15 residues. Trimming cost V 2 bases and J 7 bases, with 18 bases left between them. CDR3 in amino acids: CASSYTGTRGLEQYF. CDR3 nucleotide sequence: TGTGCCAGCAGTTACACAGGTACCAGAGGACTGGAGCAGTACTTC.

The V call is TRBV16, the J call TRBJ2-7; D perhaps matches TRBD1 (6 bases). In germline, CDR1 is KGHSY, CDR2 FQNENV. The CDR3 is made up of 13 amino acids. Trimming stripped 0 bases from V and 3 bases from J, with 6 bases between. DNA of the CDR3: TGTGCCAGCAGCCAATCGGACAGCTACGAGCAGTACTTC. Its translation is CASSQSDSYEQYF.

This clone was counted between two and nine times. The J gene is TRBJ1-5, the V gene TRBV6-6; D is unclear. The V end was cut by 2 bases, the J end by 8 bases, with 13 bases between. The CDR3 contains 14 residues. Germline CDR1 MNHNY, CDR2 SVGAGI (reference sequence). CDR3 loop: CASSYGLDREPQHF. The CDR3 region has the DNA TGTGCCAGCAGTTACGGACTTGATCGTGAGCCCCAGCATTTT.

This clone was observed a single time. The genes are TRBV11-2 and TRBJ2-2; no clear D gene. The V end lost 3 bases, the J end lost 0 bases, and 11 bases lay between the germline ends. This CDR3 is 16 amino acids long. Germline V gene sequence: CDR1 SGHAT, CDR2 FQNNGV. The CDR3 region is CASSFSTQANTGELFF. The DNA of the CDR3 is TGTGCCAGCAGCTTTTCAACCCAAGCGAACACCGGGGAGCTGTTTTTT.

The V call is TRBV4-1, the J call TRBJ1-1; 9 positions match TRBD1. CDR1 and CDR2 (germline): MGHRA, YSYEKL. V shed 1 base and J 6 bases; nucleotides not matched to a gene: 9. The CDR3 has 16 amino acids. CDR3 protein: CASSQAGTGRGAEAFF. CDR3 nucleotides: TGCGCCAGCAGCCAAGCTGGGACAGGGAGAGGGGCTGAAGCTTTCTTT.

In its sample, this clone was seen once. CDR3: CASSSGGTPNEQFF. CDR3 bases: TGTGCCAGCAGTAGCGGGGGGACCCCCAATGAGCAGTTCTTC. The V and J genes are TRBV6-5 and TRBJ2-1; 9 bases map to TRBD2. The CDR3 sequence is 14 residues long. The J segment lost 6 bases and the V segment lost 5 bases, leaving 5 bases of the junction unmatched. Germline V lookup: CDR1 MNHEY, CDR2 SVGAGI.

The rearrangement links TRBV4-2 to TRBJ2-5; 9 bases match TRBD1. The CDR3 has 15 amino acids. The V gene end was trimmed by 0 bases and the J gene end by 4 bases; junction bases not matched to a gene: 3. Germline values: CDR1 LGHNA, CDR2 YNFKEQ. The CDR3 region is CASSQEGTGRETQYF. The CDR3, as DNA: TGTGCCAGCAGCCAAGAGGGGACAGGGAGAGAGACCCAGTACTTC.

V gene TRBV19 combines with J gene TRBJ1-1; D gene uncertain. This CDR3 is built from 11 residues. In germline, CDR1 is LNHDA, CDR2 SQIVND (reference sequence). V was shortened by 7 bases and J by 1 base, with 4 bases between the two germline ends. Here the CDR3 DNA reads TGTGCCAGTACCTCGAACACTGAAGCTTTCTTT. The encoded protein is CASTSNTEAFF.

The V gene is TRBV5-1, the J gene TRBJ2-7; 9 bases line up with TRBD1. V gave up 4 bases and J gave up 2 bases; unmatched junction bases: 4. CDR3 size: 14 residues. Germline V gene data show CDR1 as SGHRS and CDR2 as YFSETQ. The CDR3 sequence: CASSRGDRAYEQYF. CDR3 nucleotides: TGCGCCAGCAGCCGGGGGGACAGGGCCTACGAGCAGTACTTC.

This clone came up a few times. CDR3 sequence: CASRTGQHSPLHF. In DNA, the CDR3 is TGTGCCAGCAGAACAGGGCAGCATTCACCCCTCCACTTT. The V call is TRBV6-5, the J call TRBJ1-6, with a weak D call TRBD1 (6 bases). The CDR3 runs to 13 residues. CDR1 and CDR2 (germline): MNHEY, SVGAGI. V lost 6 bases, J lost 8 bases, and 11 bases lay in between.

The V call is TRBV5-4, the J call TRBJ2-5; a weak D match, TRBD2 (5 bases). Trimming left V 2 bases short and J 4 bases short, with 18 bases between. CDR1 is SGHNT and CDR2 is YYREEE in the germline V gene (reference sequence). The CDR3 consists of 16 residues. The CDR3, as DNA: TGTGCCAGCAGCTTCCAGCGGTCGGCCTCGGGAGAGACCCAGTACTTC. Translated, it gives CASSFQRSASGETQYF.

About this clone itself: Germline and junction disagree at one end, which may indicate a read error. In the same sample, other DNA sequences code for this CDR3. The chain uses TRBV7-6 and TRBJ2-1; D ambiguous. The CDR3 runs to 16 residues. Germline V gene lookup returns CDR1 SGHVS and CDR2 FNYEAQ. The CDR3 here is CASSRLMVGFDNEQFF. In DNA, the CDR3 is TGCGCCAGCAGCCGCTTAATGGTTGGCTTTGACAATGAGCAGTTCTTC.

The J gene is TRBJ1-1, the V gene TRBV7-2; TRBD1 matches 7 bases. CDR1 is SGHTA and CDR2 is FQGNSA in the germline V gene. Trimming took 5 bases from V and 4 from J; bases not matched to a gene: 4. The CDR3 has 13 residues. The DNA for the CDR3 is TGTGCCAGCAGCCGGCGACAGGGCACTGAAGCTTTCTTT. This sequence encodes CASSRRQGTEAFF.